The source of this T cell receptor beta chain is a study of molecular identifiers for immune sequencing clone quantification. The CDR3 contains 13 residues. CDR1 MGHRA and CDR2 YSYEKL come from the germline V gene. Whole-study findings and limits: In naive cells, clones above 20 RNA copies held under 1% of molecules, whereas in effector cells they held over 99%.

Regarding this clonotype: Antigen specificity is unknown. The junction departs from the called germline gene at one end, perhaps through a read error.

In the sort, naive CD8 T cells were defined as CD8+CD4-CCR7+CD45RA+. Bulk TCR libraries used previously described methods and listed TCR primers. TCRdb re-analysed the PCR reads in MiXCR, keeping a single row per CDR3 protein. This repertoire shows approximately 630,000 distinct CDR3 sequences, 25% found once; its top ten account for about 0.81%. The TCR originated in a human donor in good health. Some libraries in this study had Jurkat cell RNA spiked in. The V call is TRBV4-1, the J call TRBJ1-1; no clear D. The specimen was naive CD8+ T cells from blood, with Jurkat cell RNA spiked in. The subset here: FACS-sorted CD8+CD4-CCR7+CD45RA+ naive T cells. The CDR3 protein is CASSRTANPEAFF. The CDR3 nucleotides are TGCGCCAGCAGCCGAACAGCGAACCCTGAAGCTTTCTTT.